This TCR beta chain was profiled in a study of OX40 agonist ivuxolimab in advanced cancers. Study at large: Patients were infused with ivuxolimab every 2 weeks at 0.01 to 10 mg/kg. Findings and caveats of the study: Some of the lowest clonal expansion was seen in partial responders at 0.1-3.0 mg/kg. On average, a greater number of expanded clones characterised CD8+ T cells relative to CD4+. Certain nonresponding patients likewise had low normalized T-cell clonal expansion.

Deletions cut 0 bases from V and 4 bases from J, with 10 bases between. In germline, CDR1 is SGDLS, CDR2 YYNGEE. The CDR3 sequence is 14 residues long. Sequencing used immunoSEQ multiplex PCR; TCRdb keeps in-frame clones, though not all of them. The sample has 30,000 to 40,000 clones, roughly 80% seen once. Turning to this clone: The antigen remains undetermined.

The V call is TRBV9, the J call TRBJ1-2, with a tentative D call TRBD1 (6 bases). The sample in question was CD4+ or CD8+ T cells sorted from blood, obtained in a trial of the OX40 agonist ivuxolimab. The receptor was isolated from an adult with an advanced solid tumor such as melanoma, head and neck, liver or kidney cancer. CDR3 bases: TGTGCCAGCAGCGTAGATCAGGGGCTCTATGGCTACACCTTC. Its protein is CASSVDQGLYGYTF.